A single T cell receptor beta chain is shown here with its context. This record comes from a study of blood T cell repertoires in COVID-19. Study background: Sites in the United States, Italy and Spain provided acute and convalescent COVID-19 samples. T cells, B-cell-depleted T cells, or PBMCs supplied cDNA or gDNA.

Per the original data handling: Amplifying reference gene primers gave estimates of nucleated cell counts. TCRdb's copy holds only in-frame clones and misses some; the assay was immunoSEQ multiplex PCR. V, J and clone size reflect that table, while D and trimming were determined from the DNA. There are about 50,000 clones in the sample; about 84% occur only once, and less than 6.5% lies in the top ten. Germline V gene data show CDR1 as SGHDT and CDR2 as YYEEEE. There are 19 residues in the CDR3. V lost 4 bases and J lost 0; bases outside the gene matches: 10. This clonotype was obtained from an older woman with acute or convalescent COVID-19. Material for sequencing was peripheral blood. The rearrangement joins TRBV5-6 to TRBJ2-1, with 13 bases that match TRBD2. The CDR3 sequence is CASSPGLAGVISSYNEQFF. CDR3 DNA sequence: TGTGCCAGCAGCCCCGGACTAGCGGGGGTAATAAGCTCCTACAATGAGCAGTTCTTC.